Listed below are T cell receptor beta chains from one sample, sequenced in a study of cytomegalovirus exposure and HLA in healthy donors. Sequencing was performed with immunoSEQ multiplex PCR; in TCRdb, only in-frame clones are kept and a portion is missing. Among about 85,000 clones listed, around 80% were seen once. Sequenced: PBMCs. These receptors all stem from a man aged 45-60 years in good health and CMV-seropositive. Both conserved end residues are part of each CDR3. A D gene is named only where the DNA matches it firmly. Size values are once, few and many counts, or a class for expanded clones, and some rows have none.

d_call | clone_size | j_call | v_call | cdr3_nt | cdr3_aa
NA | NA | TRBJ1-1 | TRBV11-2 | TGTGCCAGCAGCTTATCGTTACAGAACACTGAAGCTTTCTTT | CASSLSLQNTEAFF
NA | NA | TRBJ2-7 | TRBV7-2 | TGTGCCAGCAGCTTATCGCGGGATGCCTACGAGCAGTACTTC | CASSLSRDAYEQYF
NA | few | TRBJ1-1 | TRBV5-1 | TGCGCCAGCAGCTTGGAGGGGATCTGGGCTTTCTTT | CASSLEGIWAFF
TRBD1 | NA | TRBJ1-6 | TRBV4-2 | TGTGCCAGCAGCCAGGCCGCCGGGACAGATAATTCACCCCTCCACTTT | CASSQAAGTDNSPLHF
NA | NA | TRBJ1-2 | TRBV6-6 | TGTGCCAGCAGTTACTCATCAGGGTCCGACTACACCTTC | CASSYSSGSDYTF
TRBD1 | NA | TRBJ2-1 | TRBV25-1 | TGTGCCAGCAGTCCCGGGACAGGGGCCGCGTTCTTC | CASSPGTGAAFF
NA | NA | TRBJ1-1 | TRBV5-6 | TGTGCCAGCAGCTTAGAACCCCAGGGGTTAGGCACTGAAGCTTTCTTT | CASSLEPQGLGTEAFF
TRBD2 | NA | TRBJ2-1 | TRBV5-4 | TGTGCCAGCAGCGCCCGACTAGCCAATGAGCAGTTCTTC | CASSARLANEQFF
NA | NA | TRBJ2-2 | TRBV14 | TGTGCCAGCAGCCTCCAATACACCGGGGAGCTGTTTTTT | CASSLQYTGELFF
NA | once | TRBJ1-2 | TRBV10-1 | TGCGCCAGCAGTGGGGCACCCATAGTGGGCTACACCTTC | CASSGAPIVGYTF